This T cell receptor beta chain comes out of a study of graft-versus-host responses after intestinal transplantation. Study in general: Recipients got multivisceral, liver-intestinal, or isolated intestinal transplants. Uniformly, recipients were administered anti-thymocyte globulin induction with subsequent tacrolimus and steroids for roughly three years. General study points: Early declines in HvG clones that occurred post-transplant were associated with peak circulating GvH clone levels.

Concerning this clone: What it binds is not known.

Germline V gene data show CDR1 as MNHEY and CDR2 as SMNVEV (reference sequence). The CDR3 covers 17 residues. V dropped 5 bases and J dropped 3; count of bases not matched to a gene: 14. This table comes from immunoSEQ multiplex PCR, and its TCRdb copy is limited to in-frame clones, with some not included. The table records around 71,000 clones, approximately 94% of them present only once. The clonotype comes from a human donor who received an intestinal transplant. The sample was unstimulated CD8+ T cells sorted from spleen or lymph node cells, taken before intestinal transplant. The chain carries TRBV27 and TRBJ2-7; 9 bases fit TRBD1. CDR3 sequence (DNA): TGTGCCAGCAGTCCCAGCCAACAGGGGGCGAGTGGCTACGAGCAGTACTTC. This encodes CASSPSQQGASGYEQYF.